This T cell receptor beta chain was sequenced in a study of T cells in localized non-small cell lung cancer. General observations from the study: Appearances in adjacent lung were noted for a median roughly 58 of the top 100 tumor clones.

CDR1 and CDR2 (germline): SGHRS, YFSETQ. The CDR3 loop spans 15 amino acids. The J segment lost 5 bases and the V segment lost 4 bases, leaving 5 bases of the junction unmatched. Using immunoSEQ multiplex PCR, the repertoire was profiled, and TCRdb retains in-frame clones only, with some absent. The table records approximately 5,100 clones, 35% to 40% of them present only once. As for this clone: The antigen remains unidentified.

This clonotype was sampled from a male donor aged 60 or over with stage I squamous cell lung carcinoma. The sequencing used lung tumor tissue, collected before any cancer treatment. The chain carries TRBV5-1 and TRBJ1-6; 8 nucleotides line up with TRBD1. The CDR3 coding sequence is TGCGCCAGCAGCCTTGGACAGGGAAATAATTCACCCCTCCACTTT. Amino acids: CASSLGQGNNSPLHF.